Sequencing of this TCR beta chain was carried out in a study of cytomegalovirus exposure and HLA in healthy donors. The trim removed 4 bases at V and 6 bases at J, leaving 8 bases unmatched. CDR1 is SGHRS, CDR2 YFSETQ, per germline. The CDR3 runs 15 residues. General study results and limits: As a later analysis showed, several of the most significant clusters appeared to be linked to common viral pathogens. Certain indistinguishable V segments, among them TRBV6-2 and TRBV6-3, were excluded.

Healthy individuals who donated bone marrow served as the donors. Use of 60 Vbeta and 13 Jbeta primers characterized the PCR. Produced via immunoSEQ multiplex PCR; TCRdb's table is partial and in-frame only. The table shows around 220,000 clones, with 60% to 85% occurring only once. As for this clone: What it binds is not known.

The source is a man aged 40-55 years in good health and CMV-seronegative. Sequencing was performed on PBMCs. This chain joins TRBV5-1 and TRBJ1-4, with 8 bases lining up with TRBD1. CDR3 DNA sequence: TGCGCCAGCAGCCGCGACAGGGGAGGCTATGAAAAACTGTTTTTT. It is translated as CASSRDRGGYEKLFF.